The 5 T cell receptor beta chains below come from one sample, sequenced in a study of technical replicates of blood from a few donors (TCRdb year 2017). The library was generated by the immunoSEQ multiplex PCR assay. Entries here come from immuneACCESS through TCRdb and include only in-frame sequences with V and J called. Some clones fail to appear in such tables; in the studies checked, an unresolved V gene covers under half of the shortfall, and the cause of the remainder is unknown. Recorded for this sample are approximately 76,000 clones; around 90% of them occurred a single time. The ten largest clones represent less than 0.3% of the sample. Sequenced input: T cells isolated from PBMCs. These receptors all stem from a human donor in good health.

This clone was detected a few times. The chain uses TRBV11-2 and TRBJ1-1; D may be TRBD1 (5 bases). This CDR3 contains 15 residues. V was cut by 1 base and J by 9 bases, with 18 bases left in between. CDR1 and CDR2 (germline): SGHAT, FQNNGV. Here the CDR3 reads CASSLAGGGIPKAFF. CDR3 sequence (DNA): TGTGCCAGCAGCTTAGCGGGCGGGGGGATACCCAAAGCTTTCTTT.

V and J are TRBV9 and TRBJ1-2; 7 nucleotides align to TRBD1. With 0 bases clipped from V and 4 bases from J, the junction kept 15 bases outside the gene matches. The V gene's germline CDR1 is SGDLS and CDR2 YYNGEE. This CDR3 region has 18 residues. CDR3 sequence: CASSVGAGTASSSYGYTF. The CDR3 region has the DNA TGTGCCAGCAGCGTAGGGGCCGGGACAGCCTCCTCTAGCTATGGCTACACCTTC. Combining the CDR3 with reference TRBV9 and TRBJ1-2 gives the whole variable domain DSGVTQTPKHLITATGQRVTLRCSPRSGDLSVYWYQQSLDQGLQFLIQYYNGEERAKGNILERFSAQQFPDLHSELNLSSLELGDSALYFCASSVGAGTASSSYGYTFGSGTRLTVV.

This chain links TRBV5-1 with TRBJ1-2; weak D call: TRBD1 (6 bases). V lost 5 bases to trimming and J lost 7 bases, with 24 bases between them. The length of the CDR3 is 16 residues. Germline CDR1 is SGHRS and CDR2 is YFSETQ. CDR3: CASSPSHRDRSGGYTF. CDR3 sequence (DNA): TGCGCCAGCAGTCCGAGCCACAGGGATAGGAGCGGTGGCTACACCTTC.

CDR3 in amino acids: CATRRGNPYNEQFF. The CDR3 nucleotides read TGTGCCACCAGGCGGGGGAATCCCTACAATGAGCAGTTCTTC. This rearrangement joins TRBV15 to TRBJ2-1; 7 nucleotides match TRBD2. V dropped 6 bases and J dropped 2; count of bases not matched to a gene: 4. Germline assignment: CDR1 LNHNV and CDR2 YYDKDF (reference sequence). The CDR3 sequence is 14 residues long.

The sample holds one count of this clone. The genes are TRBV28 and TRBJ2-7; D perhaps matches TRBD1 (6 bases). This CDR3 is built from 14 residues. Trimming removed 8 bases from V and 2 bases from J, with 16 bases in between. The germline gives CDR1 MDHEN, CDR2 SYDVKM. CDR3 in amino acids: CASSLGDKPYEQYF. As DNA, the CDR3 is TGTGCCAGCTCGCTTGGGGACAAGCCCTACGAGCAGTACTTC.